The clone carrying this T cell receptor (beta chain) came up many times. The target antigen is unknown. The data were taken from a study of human T cells and chemical hapten exposure. Study conclusions and caveats: Patch test score showed a positive correlation with PT1 expanded TCR counts. With DPC sensitization, TCRs exceeding 1 in 1000 frequency showed no change.

Original data processing: Samples had a median of roughly 100,000 TCRs, ranging about 20,000 to 700,000. A single record per CDR3 protein comes from TCRdb applying MiXCR to the RACE reads. The V and J calls reflect TCRdb's pipeline rather than the authors' work. The sample includes about 84,000 distinct CDR3 sequences, 11% seen only once; the top ten take 3% to 4%. Germline V gives CDR1 LGHDT, CDR2 YNNKEL (reference sequence). With 2 bases removed from V and 3 bases from J, the gap between germline ends came to 8 bases. This CDR3 spans 14 amino acids. Specified time point: patch test 3, about 24 weeks after DPC sensitization. Specified treatment: therapeutic diphenylcyclopropenone sensitization with weekly scalp DPC.

This chain uses TRBV3-1 with TRBJ2-1, with D hard to call. The source material was whole blood, sampled in connection with sensitization to the hapten diphenylcyclopropenone (DPC). The sequence derives from a woman in her forties or fifties with alopecia areata. Some clones in this sample may be carry-over from other donors' samples. The CDR3, as DNA: TGTGCCAGCAGCCAACCCCCCAACTACAATGAGCAGTTCTTC. Translating gives CASSQPPNYNEQFF.